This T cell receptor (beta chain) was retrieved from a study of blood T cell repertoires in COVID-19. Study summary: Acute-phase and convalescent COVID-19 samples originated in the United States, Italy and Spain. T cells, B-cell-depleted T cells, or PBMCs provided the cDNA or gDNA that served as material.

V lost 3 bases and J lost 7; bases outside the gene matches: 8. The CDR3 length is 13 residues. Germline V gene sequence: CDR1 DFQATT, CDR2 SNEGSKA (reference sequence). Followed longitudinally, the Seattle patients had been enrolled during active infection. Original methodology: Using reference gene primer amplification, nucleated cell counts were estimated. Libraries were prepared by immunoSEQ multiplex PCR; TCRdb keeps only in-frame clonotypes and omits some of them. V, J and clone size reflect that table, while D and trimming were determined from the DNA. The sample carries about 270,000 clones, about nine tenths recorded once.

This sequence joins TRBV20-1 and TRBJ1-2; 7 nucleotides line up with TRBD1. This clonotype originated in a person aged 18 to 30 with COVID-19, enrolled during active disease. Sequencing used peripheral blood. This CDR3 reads CSASTQGVAGYTF. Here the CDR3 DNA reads TGCAGTGCTAGTACGCAGGGGGTGGCTGGCTACACCTTC.